The 10 T cell receptor beta chains below were found in one sample sequenced in a study of beta chain features in type 1 diabetes. Every isolated RNA sample was fully reverse transcribed, so sequencing captured expressed TCRB transcripts. Clones were read by immunoSEQ multiplex PCR, and TCRdb kept only the in-frame ones, dropping some. The table lists roughly 500,000 clones, 30% of them singletons. The specimen sequenced was naive CD4+ T cells from blood. Receptors were obtained from a man between 18 and 35 years old in good health.

This clone showed up just a few times. V gene TRBV7-2 combines with J gene TRBJ2-7; 9 bases are shared with TRBD2. Trimming removed 5 bases from V and 5 bases from J; junction bases left unmatched: 7. There are 14 residues in the CDR3. CDR1 is SGHTA, CDR2 FQGNSA, per germline. The CDR3 sequence: CASSPPSGRHEQYF. CDR3 coding DNA: TGTGCCAGCAGCCCGCCCAGCGGGAGGCACGAGCAGTACTTC.

There are a few counts of this clone. This sequence joins TRBV2 and TRBJ2-5, with D tentatively TRBD1 or TRBD2 (5 bases each). CDR1 SNHLY and CDR2 FYNNEI come from the germline V gene. This CDR3 is built from 13 residues. V was clipped by 6 bases and J by 2 bases, with 10 bases between them. The DNA for the CDR3 is TGTGCCAGCAGGAGGGGATTTCAAGAGACCCAGTACTTC. Its translation: CASRRGFQETQYF.

This clone was detected only a few times. The chain links TRBV19 to TRBJ2-1; 10 nucleotides match TRBD1. CDR1 and CDR2 (germline): LNHDA, SQIVND (reference sequence). This CDR3 region has 15 residues. V lost 6 bases to trimming and J lost 6 bases; unmatched junction nucleotides: 8. In DNA, the CDR3 is TGTGCCAGTAGGACCCCTGGGACAGGGGCCAATGAGCAGTTCTTC. It specifies CASRTPGTGANEQFF.

There are a few counts of this clone. J is TRBJ2-4 and V is TRBV29-1; 8 bases line up with TRBD1. Germline V CDR1 and CDR2: SQVTM, ANQGSEA. The CDR3 runs 18 residues. V lost 4 bases to trimming and J lost 2 bases; unmatched junction nucleotides: 16. CDR3 DNA: TGCAGCGTTGCGACAGGACAGGGTTCCTTTTTCCCCAAAAACATTCAGTACTTC. Its protein is CSVATGQGSFFPKNIQYF.

The table lists this clone with a count of one. V gene TRBV11-2 combines with J gene TRBJ2-7; D is tentatively TRBD1 or TRBD2 (7 bases each). Between the trimmed V and J ends, which lost 3 bases and 7 bases, there was a span of 19 bases. Germline CDR1 and CDR2: SGHAT and FQNNGV. This CDR3 comprises 15 residues. The CDR3 protein is CASSFRQGGFTEQYF. The CDR3 nucleotides are TGTGCCAGCAGCTTCAGACAGGGAGGGTTTACGGAGCAGTACTTC.

The rearrangement links TRBV27 to TRBJ2-3; TRBD2 matches at 11 bases. Trimming took 8 bases from V and 1 from J; bases not matched to a gene: 5. The CDR3 length is 15 residues. From germline, CDR1 is MNHEY and CDR2 SMNVEV (reference sequence). CDR3 residues: CASPTSGSGTDTQYF. The DNA of the CDR3 is TGTGCCAGCCCAACTAGCGGGAGTGGCACAGATACGCAGTATTTT.

The rearrangement uses TRBV5-4 and TRBJ2-3, with 7 bases identical to TRBD2. The CDR3 sequence is 14 residues long. CDR1 SGHNT and CDR2 YYREEE come from the germline V gene (reference sequence). V shed 5 bases, J shed 1 base, and the junction held 4 bases outside the gene matches. As DNA, the CDR3 is TGTGCCAGCAGGAGCGGGGAACGCACAGATACGCAGTATTTT. It specifies CASRSGERTDTQYF.

There are a few counts of this clone. The J gene is TRBJ2-1, the V gene TRBV29-1; TRBD1 matches 9 bases. Trimming removed 7 bases from V and 2 bases from J; junction bases left unmatched: 6. CDR1 is SQVTM, CDR2 ANQGSEA, per germline. The CDR3 length is 14 residues. The CDR3, as DNA: TGCAGCGGCCGGGACAGGGCTACCTACAATGAGCAGTTCTTC. It encodes CSGRDRATYNEQFF.

This clone was seen a handful of times. The J gene is TRBJ2-5, the V gene TRBV29-1, with D uncertain. V gave up 3 bases and J gave up 2 bases, with 7 bases separating them. The CDR3 has 12 amino acids. CDR1 is SQVTM, CDR2 ANQGSEA, per germline. CDR3 DNA sequence: TGCAGCGTTGATGCCAGACAAGAGACCCAGTACTTC. This translates into CSVDARQETQYF.

This chain uses TRBV19 with TRBJ2-5, with D unclear. The CDR3 length is 14 residues. Germline V CDR1 and CDR2: LNHDA, SQIVND (reference sequence). V was pared by 3 bases and J by 4 bases, with 12 bases between. The CDR3 loop reads CASSMDSRVETQYF. CDR3 nucleotides: TGTGCCAGTAGTATGGATTCACGGGTAGAGACCCAGTACTTC. Drawing the rest from reference TRBV19 and TRBJ2-5, the complete variable domain is DGGITQSPKYLFRKEGQNVTLSCEQNLNHDAMYWYRQDPGQGLRLIYYSQIVNDFQKGDIAEGYSVSREKKESFPLTVTSAQKNPTAFYLCASSMDSRVETQYFGPGTRLLVL.